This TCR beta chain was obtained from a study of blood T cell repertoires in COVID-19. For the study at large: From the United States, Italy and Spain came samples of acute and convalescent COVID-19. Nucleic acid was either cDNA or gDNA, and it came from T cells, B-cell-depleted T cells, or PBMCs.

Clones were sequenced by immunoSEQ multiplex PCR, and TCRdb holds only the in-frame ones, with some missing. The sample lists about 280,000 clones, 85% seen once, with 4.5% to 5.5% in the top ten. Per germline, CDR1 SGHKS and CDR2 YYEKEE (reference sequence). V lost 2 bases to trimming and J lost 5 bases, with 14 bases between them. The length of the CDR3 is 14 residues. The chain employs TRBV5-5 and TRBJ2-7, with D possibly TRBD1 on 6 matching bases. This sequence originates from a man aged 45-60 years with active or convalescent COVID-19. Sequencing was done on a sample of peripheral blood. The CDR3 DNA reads TGTGCCAGCAGCTTCGTCAGGGGTGGCGACGAGCAGTACTTC. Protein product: CASSFVRGGDEQYF.